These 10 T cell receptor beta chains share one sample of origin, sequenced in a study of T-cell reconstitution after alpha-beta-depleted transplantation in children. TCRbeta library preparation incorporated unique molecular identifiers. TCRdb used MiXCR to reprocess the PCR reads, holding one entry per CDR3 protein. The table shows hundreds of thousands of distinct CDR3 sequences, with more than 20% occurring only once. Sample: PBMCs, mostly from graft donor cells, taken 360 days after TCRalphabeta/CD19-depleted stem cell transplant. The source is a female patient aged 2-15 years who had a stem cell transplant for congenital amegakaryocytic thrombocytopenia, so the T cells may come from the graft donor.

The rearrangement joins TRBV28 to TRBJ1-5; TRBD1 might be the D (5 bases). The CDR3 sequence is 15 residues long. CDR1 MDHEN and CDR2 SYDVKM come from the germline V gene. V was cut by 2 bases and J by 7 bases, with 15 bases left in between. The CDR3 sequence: CASSLIAGVGQPQHF. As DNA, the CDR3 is TGTGCCAGCAGTTTAATAGCGGGGGTTGGACAGCCCCAGCATTTT.

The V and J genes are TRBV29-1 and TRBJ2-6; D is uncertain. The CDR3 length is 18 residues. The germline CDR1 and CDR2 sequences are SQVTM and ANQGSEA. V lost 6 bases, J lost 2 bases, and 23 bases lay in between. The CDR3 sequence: CSVSTTHYDRTGANVLTF. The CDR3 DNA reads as TGCAGCGTATCAACAACACATTACGACCGGACTGGGGCCAACGTCCTGACTTTC.

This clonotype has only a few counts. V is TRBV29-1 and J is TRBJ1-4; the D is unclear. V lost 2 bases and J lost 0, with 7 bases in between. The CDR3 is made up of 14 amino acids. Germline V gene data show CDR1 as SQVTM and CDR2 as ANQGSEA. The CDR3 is CSVEPVATNEKLFF. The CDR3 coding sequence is TGCAGCGTTGAACCAGTTGCAACTAATGAAAAACTGTTTTTT.

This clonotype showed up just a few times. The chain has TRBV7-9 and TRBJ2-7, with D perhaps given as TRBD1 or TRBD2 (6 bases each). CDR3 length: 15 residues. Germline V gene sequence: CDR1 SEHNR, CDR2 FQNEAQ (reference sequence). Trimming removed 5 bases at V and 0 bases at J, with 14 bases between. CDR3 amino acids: CASSPRGPSSYEQYF. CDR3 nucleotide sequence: TGTGCCAGCAGCCCCCGGGGGCCTAGCTCCTACGAGCAGTACTTC.

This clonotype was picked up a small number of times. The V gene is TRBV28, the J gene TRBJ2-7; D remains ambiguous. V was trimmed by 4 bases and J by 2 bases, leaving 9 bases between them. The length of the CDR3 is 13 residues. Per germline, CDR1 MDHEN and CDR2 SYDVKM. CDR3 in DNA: TGTGCCAGCAGTTCGGCCGCAACCTACGAGCAGTACTTC. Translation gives CASSSAATYEQYF.

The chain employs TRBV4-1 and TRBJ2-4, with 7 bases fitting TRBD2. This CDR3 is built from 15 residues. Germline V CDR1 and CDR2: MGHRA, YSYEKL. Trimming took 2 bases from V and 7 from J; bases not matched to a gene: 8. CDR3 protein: CASSQFWGRANIQYF. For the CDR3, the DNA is TGCGCCAGCAGCCAATTTTGGGGGAGGGCGAACATTCAGTACTTC.

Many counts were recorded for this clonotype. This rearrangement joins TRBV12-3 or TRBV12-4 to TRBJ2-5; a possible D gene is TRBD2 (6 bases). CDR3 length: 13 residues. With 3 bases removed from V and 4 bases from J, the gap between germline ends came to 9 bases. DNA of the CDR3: TGTGCCAGCAGTTTGGCGGGGAGAGAGACCCAGTACTTC. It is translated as CASSLAGRETQYF.

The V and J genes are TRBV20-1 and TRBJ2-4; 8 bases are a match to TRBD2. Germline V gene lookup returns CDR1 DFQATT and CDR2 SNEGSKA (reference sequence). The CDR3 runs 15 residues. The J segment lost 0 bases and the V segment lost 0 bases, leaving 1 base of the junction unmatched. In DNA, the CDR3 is TGCAGTGCTAGAGAGCTAGCGGGAGCCAAAAACATTCAGTACTTC. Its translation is CSARELAGAKNIQYF.

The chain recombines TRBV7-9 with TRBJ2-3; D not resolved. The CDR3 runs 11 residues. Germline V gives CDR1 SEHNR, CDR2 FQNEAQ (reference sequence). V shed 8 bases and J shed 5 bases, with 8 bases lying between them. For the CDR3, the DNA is TGTGCCAGCGGGCTTTTAGATACGCAGTATTTT. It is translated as CASGLLDTQYF.

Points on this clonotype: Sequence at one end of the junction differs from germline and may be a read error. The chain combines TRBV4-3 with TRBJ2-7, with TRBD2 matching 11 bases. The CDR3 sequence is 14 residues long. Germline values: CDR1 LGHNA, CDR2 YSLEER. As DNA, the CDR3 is TGCGCCAGCAGCCAGGGGACTAGCGGATACGAGGAGTACTTC. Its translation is CASSQGTSGYEEYF.